This passage covers 26 T cell receptor beta chains from one sample sequenced in a study of T cell responses to AZD1222 COVID-19 vaccine. Profiled with immunoSEQ multiplex PCR; TCRdb holds only in-frame clones, not every one. Among fewer than 150,000 clones listed, about 88% were seen once. The sample here was peripheral blood, taken 28 days after the second AZD1222 dose. These receptor sequences come from an adult who received the AZD1222 COVID-19 vaccine.

This chain uses TRBV2 with TRBJ2-7; D gene uncertain. Trimming removed 7 bases from V and 4 bases from J, with 29 bases in between. Germline assignment: CDR1 SNHLY and CDR2 FYNNEI. This CDR3 comprises 18 residues. CDR3 in DNA: TGTGCCAGCACCTACCCTCAGGAGCGCAATTCATTATCTTACGAGCAGTACTTC. Protein: CASTYPQERNSLSYEQYF.

The gene calls are TRBV29-1 and TRBJ2-1, with 8 bases lining up with TRBD2. Germline CDR1 is SQVTM and CDR2 is ANQGSEA. CDR3 length: 14 residues. V shed 6 bases and J 4 bases; nucleotides not matched to a gene: 8. This CDR3 reads CSVAGETIYNEQFF. CDR3 nucleotides: TGCAGCGTAGCGGGAGAGACTATTTACAATGAGCAGTTCTTC.

The rearrangement links TRBV29-1 to TRBJ1-1; D gene ambiguous. V was cut by 4 bases and J by 0 bases, with 9 bases left in between. The CDR3 extends over 13 amino acids. The germline CDR1 and CDR2 sequences are SQVTM and ANQGSEA. The CDR3 DNA reads TGCAGCGTTGTCGAAGGGATGAACACTGAAGCTTTCTTT. It specifies CSVVEGMNTEAFF.

V usage is TRBV5-1 and J usage is TRBJ2-7; 7 bases line up with TRBD2. This CDR3 is 14 amino acids long. V was pared by 2 bases and J by 2 bases, with 4 bases of the junction left unmatched. Germline loops: CDR1 SGHRS, CDR2 YFSETQ. CDR3 loop: CASSFSAGTYEQYF. The CDR3 nucleotides are TGCGCCAGCAGCTTCTCAGCGGGGACCTACGAGCAGTACTTC.

This rearrangement joins TRBV30 to TRBJ1-2; possibly TRBD1 for D (6 bases). The CDR3 length is 14 residues. V lost 5 bases and J 7 bases, leaving 20 bases between the germline ends. CDR1 and CDR2 (germline): GTSNPN, SVGIG (reference sequence). CDR3 protein: CAWVRLGGLSGYTF. The DNA for the CDR3 is TGTGCCTGGGTCCGACTTGGGGGCCTTAGTGGCTACACCTTC.

This rearrangement joins TRBV12-3 or TRBV12-4 to TRBJ2-1; 7 bases line up with TRBD2. Trimming cost V 6 bases and J 15 bases; bases outside gene matches: 11. This CDR3 is built from 12 residues. CDR3 in amino acids: CASSRSREPLFF. CDR3 coding DNA: TGTGCCAGCAGCCGATCGCGGGAGCCGCTGTTCTTC.

The CDR3 DNA sequence: TGTGCCAGCAGGCGGACAGGGACTGAAGCTTTCTTT. Residues: CASRRTGTEAFF. The chain has TRBV12-3 or TRBV12-4 and TRBJ1-1; 8 bases are shared with TRBD1. The CDR3 covers 12 residues. V was clipped by 6 bases and J by 5 bases; unmatched bases: 2.

This clone was detected only once. The rearrangement links TRBV6-2 or TRBV6-3 to TRBJ1-5; possible D gene TRBD1, 5 bases. The CDR3 is made up of 15 amino acids. V lost 6 bases and J lost 6, with 18 bases in between. CDR1 and CDR2 from the germline V gene are MNHEY and SVGEGT. CDR3 nucleotides: TGTGCCAGCAGCATACGGACAATTTCCTCTCAGCCCCAGCATTTT. The encoded protein is CASSIRTISSQPQHF.

The V gene is TRBV6-5, the J gene TRBJ2-2, with 9 bases lining up with TRBD2. CDR3 length equals 13 residues. V shed 5 bases and J 9 bases; nucleotides not matched to a gene: 4. Germline CDR1 MNHEY, CDR2 SVGAGI. The CDR3 DNA reads TGTGCCAGCAGTCCCGGACTAGCGCGGGAGCTGTTTTTT. Amino acids: CASSPGLARELFF.

The J gene is TRBJ1-4, the V gene TRBV13; D is unresolved. In germline, CDR1 is PRHDT, CDR2 FYEKMQ (reference sequence). The CDR3 covers 15 residues. The V and J ends lost 0 bases and 6 bases respectively, with 11 bases between them. CDR3 amino acids: CASSLGWGTDEKLFF. The CDR3 region has the DNA TGTGCCAGCAGCTTAGGTTGGGGAACGGATGAAAAACTGTTTTTT.

The chain links TRBV14 to TRBJ2-1; no clear D. V lost 4 bases to trimming and J lost 6 bases, with 10 bases between them. Looked up from germline, CDR1 is SGHDN and CDR2 is FVKESK. The CDR3 consists of 13 residues. CDR3 protein: CASSLQLRNEQFF. In nucleotides, the CDR3 is TGTGCCAGCAGCCTACAACTACGCAATGAGCAGTTCTTC.

This chain joins TRBV30 and TRBJ2-7; TRBD1 or TRBD2 may be the D gene (5 bases each). The CDR3 spans 12 residues. CDR1 is GTSNPN and CDR2 is SVGIG in the germline V gene (reference sequence). V was shortened by 2 bases and J by 1 base, with 6 bases between the two germline ends. For the CDR3, the DNA is TGTGCCTGGAGTTGGGGGTCCTACGAGCAGTACTTC. Translating gives CAWSWGSYEQYF. Using reference TRBV30 and TRBJ2-7 for the parts outside the CDR3, the full variable domain is SQTIHQWPATLVQPVGSPLSLECTVEGTSNPNLYWYRQAAGRGLQLLFYSVGIGQISSEVPQNLSASRPQDRQFILSSKKLLLSDSGFYLCAWSWGSYEQYFGPGTRLTVT.

The chain carries TRBV6-2 or TRBV6-3 and TRBJ2-7, with D uncertain. The germline V gene encodes CDR1 MNHEY and CDR2 SVGEGT. The CDR3 has 14 amino acids. The germline V and J ends were trimmed by 6 bases and 6 bases, with 18 bases remaining between them. Here the CDR3 DNA reads TGTGCCAGCAGCATCGAAAGTGAAGTCATCGAGCAGTACTTC. Translating gives CASSIESEVIEQYF.

The chain recombines TRBV2 with TRBJ1-5; 10 bases line up with TRBD1. The CDR3 sequence is 15 residues long. Germline CDR1 reads SNHLY; CDR2 reads FYNNEI. V shed 7 bases, J shed 3 bases, and the junction held 6 bases outside the gene matches. The CDR3 DNA reads TGTGCCAGCATGGGGGACAGGGGCCCCAATCAGCCCCAGCATTTT. Translated: CASMGDRGPNQPQHF.

The chain has TRBV10-3 and TRBJ2-7; the match to TRBD1 covers 7 bases. The germline V gene has CDR1 ENHRY and CDR2 SYGVKD. The CDR3 extends over 15 amino acids. The J segment lost 3 bases and the V segment lost 2 bases, leaving 7 bases of the junction unmatched. In DNA form, the CDR3 reads TGTGCCATCAGTGAGATTAAAGGGGGCATCTACGAGCAGTACTTC. As protein: CAISEIKGGIYEQYF.

V is TRBV10-3 and J is TRBJ1-4; maybe TRBD1 (5 bases). The CDR3 length is 11 residues. V lost 8 bases and J 8 bases, leaving 9 bases between the germline ends. CDR1 is ENHRY and CDR2 is SYGVKD in the germline V gene. CDR3 residues: CAIGGSEKLFF. CDR3 nucleotides: TGTGCCATCGGGGGATCGGAAAAACTGTTTTTT.

This sequence joins TRBV7-8 and TRBJ1-1; maybe TRBD1 (6 bases). Germline CDR1 SGHVS, CDR2 FQNEAQ. V shed 5 bases and J shed 5 bases, with 15 bases lying between them. The CDR3 covers 14 residues. In DNA, the CDR3 is TGTGCCAGCAGCCCCGGCTGGGGGCGGACTGAAGCTTTCTTT. Protein sequence: CASSPGWGRTEAFF.

V usage is TRBV6-5 and J usage is TRBJ2-5, with D tentatively TRBD2 (7 bases). Between the trimmed V and J ends, which lost 7 bases and 1 base, there was a span of 16 bases. This CDR3 has 15 amino acids. Germline values: CDR1 MNHEY, CDR2 SVGAGI. The DNA of the CDR3 is TGTGCCAGCAATCTACAGGGAGGGGTCCAAGAGACCCAGTACTTC. Translated: CASNLQGGVQETQYF.

The V and J genes are TRBV20-1 and TRBJ1-2; 7 nucleotides match TRBD1. With 6 bases clipped from V and 8 bases from J, the junction kept 15 bases outside the gene matches. From germline, CDR1 is DFQATT and CDR2 SNEGSKA (reference sequence). The CDR3 has 14 residues. The CDR3 reads CSASKDRTPGGYTF. Written as DNA, the CDR3 is TGCAGTGCCAGTAAGGACAGGACACCAGGAGGCTACACCTTC.

V is TRBV11-2 and J is TRBJ2-2, with D perhaps matching TRBD1 (5 bases). V was shortened by 2 bases and J by 2 bases, with 12 bases between the two germline ends. Germline CDR1 and CDR2: SGHAT and FQNNGV. This CDR3 spans 16 amino acids. The CDR3 DNA follows: TGTGCCAGCAGCTTATTAACAGGCGATAACACCGGGGAGCTGTTTTTT. It translates to CASSLLTGDNTGELFF.

The chain carries TRBV14 and TRBJ2-3, with 7 bases that match TRBD2. In germline, CDR1 is SGHDN, CDR2 FVKESK. This CDR3 has 15 amino acids. The V segment lost 3 bases and the J segment 4 bases; nucleotides outside the gene matches: 7. CDR3: CASSHRTSYPDTQYF. The CDR3 DNA is TGTGCCAGCAGCCACCGGACTAGTTATCCAGATACGCAGTATTTT.

The chain combines TRBV3-1 (or the pseudogene TRBV3-2) with TRBJ2-5; D unclear. CDR3 length: 14 residues. Germline V gives CDR1 LGHDT, CDR2 YNNKEL (reference sequence). V lost 4 bases, J lost 4 bases, and 13 bases lay in between. CDR3 protein: CASSLTTPSETQYF. CDR3 nucleotides: TGTGCCAGCAGCCTTACGACCCCGTCAGAGACCCAGTACTTC.

This clone has more than one count but fewer than ten. This chain links TRBV2 with TRBJ2-5, with 9 positions matching TRBD2. There are 14 residues in the CDR3. With V trimmed by 7 bases and J by 4 bases, 7 bases remained unmatched. Germline V gene data show CDR1 as SNHLY and CDR2 as FYNNEI. The CDR3 is CASTPGTSRETQYF. CDR3 DNA sequence: TGTGCCAGCACCCCAGGGACTAGCCGAGAGACCCAGTACTTC.

J is TRBJ1-4 and V is TRBV18, with D uncertain. The V gene's germline CDR1 is KGHSH and CDR2 LQKENI. Trimming took off 5 bases at V and 5 bases at J, with 15 bases between the two ends. The CDR3 runs 15 residues. The CDR3 region is CASSAQDIRNEKLFF. The CDR3 coding sequence is TGTGCCAGCTCAGCCCAGGATATCAGGAATGAAAAACTGTTTTTT. The full variable domain, with the rest looked up from reference TRBV18 and TRBJ1-4, is NAGVMQNPRHLVRRRGQEARLRCSPMKGHSHVYWYRQLPEEGLKFMVYLQKENIIDESGMPKERFSAEFPKEGPSILRIQQVVRGDSAAYFCASSAQDIRNEKLFFGSGTQLSVL.

The chain has TRBV2 and TRBJ2-7, with 9 positions matching TRBD1. With 0 bases clipped from V and 3 bases from J, the junction kept 12 bases outside the gene matches. CDR3 size: 18 residues. The germline gives CDR1 SNHLY, CDR2 FYNNEI. CDR3 DNA sequence: TGTGCCAGCAGTGAAGCGCCATACCCTGGGACAGGGATCTACGAGCAGTACTTC. The encoded protein is CASSEAPYPGTGIYEQYF.

This rearrangement joins TRBV19 to TRBJ1-4; TRBD1 aligns across 10 bases. The CDR3 sequence is 16 residues long. The junction had 7 bases not matched to a gene; V was cut back by 5 bases and J by 4 bases. CDR1 LNHDA and CDR2 SQIVND come from the germline V gene (reference sequence). The CDR3: CASSVGQGENNEKLFF. DNA for the CDR3: TGTGCCAGTAGTGTAGGACAGGGGGAGAATAATGAAAAACTGTTTTTT.